The present TCR beta chain was sequenced within a study of T cell repertoires in cytomegalovirus infection. Whole-study context: The authors relied on CMV epitopes, both recently identified HLA-C-restricted and well-studied HLA-B-restricted. Evidence of both CMV infection and a matching HLA type came from public TCR beta signatures. Study-level findings and limits: Frequencies of public TCR beta families were cumulated, and this identified carriers of CMV plus the relevant HLA. HLA-C-restricted TCR beta clonotypes specific for CMV led the ex vivo response.

With respect to this clonotype: The target antigen is unknown.

Germline V lookup: CDR1 MDHEN, CDR2 SYDVKM. CDR3 length: 12 residues. V lost 5 bases and J 7 bases, leaving 12 bases between the germline ends. One entry per CDR3 protein, called by TCRdb with MiXCR from the reads. Of about 63,000 distinct CDR3 sequences in the sample, around 20% were seen once. The sequence derives from a human donor in good health (CMV status not recorded). Some clones in this sample may be carry-over from other donors' samples. The genes are TRBV28 and TRBJ2-7; D perhaps matches TRBD2 (6 bases). The sequencing here drew on CD8+ T cells from cultured PBMCs, taken from culture after CMV antigen stimulation. CDR3 coding DNA: TGTGCCAGCAGTCCTGGACTAAATGAGCAGTACTTC. The encoded protein is CASSPGLNEQYF.